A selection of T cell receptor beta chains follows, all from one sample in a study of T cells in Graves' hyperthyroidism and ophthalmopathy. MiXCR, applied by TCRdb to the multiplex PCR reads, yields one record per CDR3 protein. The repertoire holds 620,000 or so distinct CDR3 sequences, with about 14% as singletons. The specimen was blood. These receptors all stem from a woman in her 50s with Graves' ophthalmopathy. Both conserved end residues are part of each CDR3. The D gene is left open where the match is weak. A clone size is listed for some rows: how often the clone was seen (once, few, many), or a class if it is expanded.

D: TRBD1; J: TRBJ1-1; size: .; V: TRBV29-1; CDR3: CSVLDRVIAEAFF; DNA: TGCAGCGTCCTGGACAGGGTGATCGCTGAAGCTTTCTTT
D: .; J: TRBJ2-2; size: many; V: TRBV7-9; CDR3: CASSLIAGITGELFF; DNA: TGTGCCAGCAGCTTAATTGCGGGAATCACCGGGGAGCTGTTTTTT
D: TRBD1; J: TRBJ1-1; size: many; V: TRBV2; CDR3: CASREPGQGRGNTEAFF; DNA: TGTGCCAGCAGAGAACCGGGACAGGGGCGAGGTAACACTGAAGCTTTCTTT
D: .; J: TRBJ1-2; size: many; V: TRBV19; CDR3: CASSKETGHLYGYTF; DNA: TGTGCCAGTAGCAAAGAAACGGGACACCTCTATGGCTACACCTTC
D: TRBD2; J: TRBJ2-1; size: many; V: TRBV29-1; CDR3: CSVPRVGGRGNEQFF; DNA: TGCAGCGTCCCCCGTGTGGGCGGGAGAGGGAATGAGCAGTTCTTC
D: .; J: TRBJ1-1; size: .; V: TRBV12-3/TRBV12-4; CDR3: CASSLNGKNTEAFF; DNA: TGTGCCAGCAGTTTAAACGGTAAGAACACTGAAGCTTTCTTT
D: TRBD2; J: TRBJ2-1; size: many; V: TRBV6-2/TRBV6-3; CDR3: CASSSNQPLAGGYNEQFF; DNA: TGTGCCAGCAGTTCCAACCAACCCCTAGCGGGTGGGTACAATGAGCAGTTCTTC
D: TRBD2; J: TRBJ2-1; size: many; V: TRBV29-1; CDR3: CSVYSGRAGNEQFF; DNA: TGCAGCGTATACAGCGGGAGGGCGGGAAATGAGCAGTTCTTC
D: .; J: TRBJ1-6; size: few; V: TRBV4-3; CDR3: CASSQENSPLHF; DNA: TGCGCCAGCAGCCAAGAAAATTCACCCCTCCACTTT
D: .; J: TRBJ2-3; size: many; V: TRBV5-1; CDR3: CASSLAMDPYTQYF; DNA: TGCGCCAGCAGCTTGGCGATGGATCCCTATACGCAGTATTTT
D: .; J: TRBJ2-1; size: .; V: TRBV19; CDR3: CASLGDSYNEQFF; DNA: TGTGCCAGTTTGGGGGACTCCTACAATGAGCAGTTCTTC
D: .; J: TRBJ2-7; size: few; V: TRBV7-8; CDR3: CASSLRDGAKTSYEQYF; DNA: TGTGCCAGCAGCTTAAGGGACGGGGCCAAGACATCCTACGAGCAGTACTTC
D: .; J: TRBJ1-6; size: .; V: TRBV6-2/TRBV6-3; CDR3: CASSTRRAIGDSPLHF; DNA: TGTGCCAGCAGTACCCGAAGGGCAATAGGAGATTCACCCCTCCACTTT
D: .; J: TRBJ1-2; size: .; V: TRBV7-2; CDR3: CASSLGGGVNGYTF; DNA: TGTGCCAGCAGCTTAGGGGGGGGGGTTAATGGCTACACCTTC
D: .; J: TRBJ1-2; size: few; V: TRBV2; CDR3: CASIVGGGTNYGYTF; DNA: TGTGCCAGCATCGTAGGTGGGGGAACTAACTATGGCTACACCTTC
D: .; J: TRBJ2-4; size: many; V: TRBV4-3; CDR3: CASSQDSLIGTRGNIQYF; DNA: TGCGCCAGCAGCCAAGATTCCTTAATCGGGACCAGGGGCAACATTCAGTACTTC
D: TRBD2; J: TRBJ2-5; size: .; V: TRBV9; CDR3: CASSSTSGRGETQYF; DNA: TGTGCCAGCAGCTCTACTAGCGGGAGGGGAGAGACCCAGTACTTC
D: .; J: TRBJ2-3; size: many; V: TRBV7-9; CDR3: CASSLGGADTQYF; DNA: TGTGCCAGCAGCTTAGGCGGGGCAGATACGCAGTATTTT
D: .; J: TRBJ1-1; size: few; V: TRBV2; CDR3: CAGVRNTEAFF; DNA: TGTGCAGGAGTTCGAAACACTGAAGCTTTCTTT
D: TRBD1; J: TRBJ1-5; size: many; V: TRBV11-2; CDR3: CASSPGTGYNQPQHF; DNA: TGTGCCAGCAGCCCCGGGACAGGGTACAATCAGCCCCAGCATTTT
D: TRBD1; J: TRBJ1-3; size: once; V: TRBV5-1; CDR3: CASSSGQGNTIYF; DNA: TGCGCCAGCAGCTCAGGACAGGGGAACACCATATATTTT
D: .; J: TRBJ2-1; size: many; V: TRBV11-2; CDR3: CATSVNSGSYNEQFF; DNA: TGTGCCACCTCGGTCAATAGCGGCTCCTACAATGAGCAGTTCTTC
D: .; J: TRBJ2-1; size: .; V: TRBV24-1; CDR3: CATSRLSRRFDEQFF; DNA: TGTGCCACCAGTCGGCTTAGCAGGAGGTTCGATGAGCAGTTCTTC
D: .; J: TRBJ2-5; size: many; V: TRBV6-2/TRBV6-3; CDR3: CASRLRDEKTQYF; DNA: TGTGCCAGCAGACTCAGGGATGAGAAGACCCAGTACTTC
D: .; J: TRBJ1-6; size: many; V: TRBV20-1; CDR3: CSARDLGLPLHF; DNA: TGCAGTGCTAGAGATCTCGGGTTACCCCTCCACTTT
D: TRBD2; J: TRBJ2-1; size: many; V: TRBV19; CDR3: CASSIALAGYNEQFF; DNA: TGTGCCAGTAGTATCGCTCTAGCGGGTTACAATGAGCAGTTCTTC
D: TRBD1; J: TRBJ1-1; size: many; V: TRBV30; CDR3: CAWRDTDRVWNTEAFF; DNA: TGTGCCTGGAGAGATACCGACAGGGTTTGGAACACTGAAGCTTTCTTT
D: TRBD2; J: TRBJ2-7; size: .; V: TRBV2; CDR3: CASSELGTSGTSYEQYF; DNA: TGTGCCAGCAGTGAATTAGGGACTAGCGGAACCTCCTACGAGCAGTACTTC
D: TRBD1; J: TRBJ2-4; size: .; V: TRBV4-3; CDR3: CASSQAPGQGHIQYF; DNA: TGCGCCAGCAGCCAAGCCCCGGGACAGGGGCACATTCAGTACTTC
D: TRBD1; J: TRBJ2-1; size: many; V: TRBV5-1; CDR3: CASSFTDRGTYNEQFF; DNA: TGCGCCAGCAGCTTCACGGACAGGGGCACCTACAATGAGCAGTTCTTC
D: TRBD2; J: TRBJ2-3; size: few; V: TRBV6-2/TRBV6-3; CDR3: CASRLAVSTDTQYF; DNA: TGTGCCAGCAGACTAGCGGTTAGCACAGATACGCAGTATTTT
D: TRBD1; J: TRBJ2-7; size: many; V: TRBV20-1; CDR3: CSATRPGQAYEQYF; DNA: TGCAGTGCTACTAGACCGGGACAGGCCTACGAGCAGTACTTC
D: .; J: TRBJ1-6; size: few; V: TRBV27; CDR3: CASGYNSPLHF; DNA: TGTGCCAGCGGCTATAATTCACCCCTCCACTTT
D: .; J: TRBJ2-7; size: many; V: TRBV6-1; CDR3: CASSFAHGTYEQYF; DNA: TGTGCCAGCAGTTTCGCTCACGGGACCTACGAGCAGTACTTC
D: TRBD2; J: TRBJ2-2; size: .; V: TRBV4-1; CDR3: CASSQDQREWDTGELFF; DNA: TGCGCCAGCAGCCAAGATCAGCGGGAGTGGGACACCGGGGAGCTGTTTTTT
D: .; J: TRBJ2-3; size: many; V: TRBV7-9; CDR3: CASSLGASRTDTQYF; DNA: TGTGCCAGCAGCTTAGGGGCTAGCCGCACAGATACGCAGTATTTT
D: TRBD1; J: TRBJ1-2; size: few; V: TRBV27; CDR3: CASSYKGQGGYTF; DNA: TGTGCCAGCAGTTACAAGGGACAGGGGGGCTACACCTTC
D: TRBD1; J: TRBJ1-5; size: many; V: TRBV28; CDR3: CASSFPPDRGLNQPQHF; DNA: TGTGCCAGCAGTTTTCCCCCGGACAGGGGACTTAATCAGCCCCAGCATTTT
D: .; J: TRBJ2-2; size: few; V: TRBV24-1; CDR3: CATTHAMNTGELFF; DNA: TGTGCCACCACACATGCTATGAACACCGGGGAGCTGTTTTTT
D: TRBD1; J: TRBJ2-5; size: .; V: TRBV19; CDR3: CASSTGTGGGETQYF; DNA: TGTGCCAGTAGTACTGGGACAGGGGGCGGAGAGACCCAGTACTTC
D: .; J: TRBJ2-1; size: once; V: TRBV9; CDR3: CASSRDFANNEQFF; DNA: TGTGCCAGCAGCCGGGACTTCGCTAACAATGAGCAGTTCTTC
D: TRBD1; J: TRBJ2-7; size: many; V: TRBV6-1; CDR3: CASRLQGAIYEQYF; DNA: TGTGCCAGCAGACTTCAGGGGGCGATCTACGAGCAGTACTTC
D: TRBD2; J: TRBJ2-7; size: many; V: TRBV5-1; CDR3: CASSLGLAGGPMSYEQYF; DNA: TGCGCCAGCAGCTTGGGCCTAGCGGGAGGGCCGATGTCCTACGAGCAGTACTTC
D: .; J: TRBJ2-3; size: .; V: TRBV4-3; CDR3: CASSQDHRSSDTQYF; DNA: TGCGCCAGCAGCCAAGACCACCGGAGCTCAGATACGCAGTATTTT
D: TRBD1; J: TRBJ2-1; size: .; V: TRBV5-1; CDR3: CASSDVRTGLYNEQFF; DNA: TGCGCCAGCAGCGACGTTCGGACAGGGCTTTACAATGAGCAGTTCTTC
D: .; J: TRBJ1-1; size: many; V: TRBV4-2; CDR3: CASSQVVKVEAEAFF; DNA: TGTGCCAGCAGCCAAGTCGTTAAGGTTGAGGCTGAAGCTTTCTTT
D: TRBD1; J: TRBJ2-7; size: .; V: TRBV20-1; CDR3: CSASVPRGLNEQYF; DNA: TGCAGTGCTAGCGTTCCCAGGGGGCTGAACGAGCAGTACTTC
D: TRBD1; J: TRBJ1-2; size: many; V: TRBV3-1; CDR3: CASSRGTGTNYGYTF; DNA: TGTGCCAGCAGCCGAGGGACAGGTACTAACTATGGCTACACCTTC
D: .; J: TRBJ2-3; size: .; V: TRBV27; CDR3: CASSPVWTDTQYF; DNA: TGTGCCAGCAGCCCCGTATGGACAGATACGCAGTATTTT
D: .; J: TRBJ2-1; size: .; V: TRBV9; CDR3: CASSLGGGQLGNEQFF; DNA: TGTGCCAGCAGCTTGGGGGGGGGACAGCTAGGCAATGAGCAGTTCTTC
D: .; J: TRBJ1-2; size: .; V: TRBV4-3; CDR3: CASSQEKNHNYGYTF; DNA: TGCGCCAGCAGCCAAGAAAAAAATCATAACTATGGCTACACCTTC
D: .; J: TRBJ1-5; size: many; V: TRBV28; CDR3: CATLNREHDNQPQHF; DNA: TGTGCCACCCTGAACAGGGAACATGACAATCAGCCCCAGCATTTT
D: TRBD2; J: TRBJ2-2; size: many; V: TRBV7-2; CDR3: CASSSAGGPAGELFF; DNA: TGTGCCAGCAGCTCAGCGGGAGGGCCGGCCGGGGAGCTGTTTTTT
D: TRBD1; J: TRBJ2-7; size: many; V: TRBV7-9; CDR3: CASSRGQGNSYEQYF; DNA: TGTGCCAGCAGCCGGGGACAGGGTAATTCCTACGAGCAGTACTTC
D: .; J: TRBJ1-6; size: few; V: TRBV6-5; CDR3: CASSYPGGQFSDSYNSPLHF; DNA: TGTGCCAGCAGTTACCCGGGGGGCCAATTCTCCGACTCCTATAATTCACCCCTCCACTTT
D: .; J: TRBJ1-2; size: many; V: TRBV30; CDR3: CAWSPTGAFVTF; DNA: TGTGCCTGGAGTCCGACAGGCGCCTTTGTCACCTTC
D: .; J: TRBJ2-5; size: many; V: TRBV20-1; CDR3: CSARDRWKGRETQYF; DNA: TGCAGTGCTAGAGATAGGTGGAAGGGGAGAGAGACCCAGTACTTC